These T cell receptor beta chains were read from a single sample in a study of blood T cell repertoires in COVID-19. The protocol was immunoSEQ multiplex PCR, while the TCRdb copy is restricted to in-frame clones and leaves out a portion. The table has a few hundred thousand clones, about nine tenths seen once. Specimen: peripheral blood. These receptors originate from a woman aged 30 to 39 who had recovered from COVID-19. Both conserved end residues are part of each CDR3. A D gene is named only where the DNA matches it firmly. Clone size is given for some rows only: seen once, a few or many times, or a class if the clone is expanded.

V	size	J	D	DNA	CDR3
TRBV5-5	-	TRBJ1-3	-	TGTGCCAGCAGCAAACGAGGAGCTGGAAACACCATATATTTT	CASSKRGAGNTIYF
TRBV7-3	-	TRBJ1-1	-	TGTGCCAGCAGCCTAAGACAGAACACTGAAGCTTTCTTT	CASSLRQNTEAFF
TRBV7-2	few	TRBJ2-7	-	TGTGCCAGCAGCTCCCGGGACACCTACGAGCAGTACTTC	CASSSRDTYEQYF
TRBV20-1	-	TRBJ2-1	-	TGCAGTGTGAGTAGAGGAAATGAGCAGTTCTTC	CSVSRGNEQFF
TRBV15	-	TRBJ1-6	-	TGTGCCACCAGCAGAGATAGAAATTCACCCCTCCACTTT	CATSRDRNSPLHF
TRBV2	few	TRBJ1-5	TRBD1	TGTGCCAGCAGTGGGACAGGGGGCAATCAGCCCCAGCATTTT	CASSGTGGNQPQHF
TRBV30	-	TRBJ1-2	TRBD1	TGTGCCTGGGAGGGACAGGAAGATTTTCATGGCTACACCTTC	CAWEGQEDFHGYTF
TRBV28	-	TRBJ1-2	TRBD1	TGTGCCAGCAGCCCCCCTGGGGGACAGGGGGTGAGTGGCTACACCTTC	CASSPPGGQGVSGYTF
TRBV28	-	TRBJ1-3	-	TGTGCCAGCAACTTAGGGGGTAGCGAAAACACCATATATTTT	CASNLGGSENTIYF
TRBV20-1	-	TRBJ2-3	-	TGCAGTGCTAGTTTAGGAGGGGCCAGCACAGATACGCAGTATTTT	CSASLGGASTDTQYF
TRBV7-2	-	TRBJ2-1	-	TGTGCCAGCAGCTTTGAGCGTTCCTACAATGAGCAGTTCTTC	CASSFERSYNEQFF
TRBV4-3	many	TRBJ1-2	TRBD1	TGCGCCAGCAGCCAAACTCTTGGGGACAGGGTCTTCGGCTACACCTTC	CASSQTLGDRVFGYTF
TRBV3-1/TRBV3-2	-	TRBJ1-3	-	TGTGCCAGCAGCCAAGGCGCCGGAAACACCATATATTTT	CASSQGAGNTIYF
TRBV10-3	-	TRBJ1-2	TRBD1	TGTGCCATCAGGGAGGGACAGGGTAACTATGGCTACACCTTC	CAIREGQGNYGYTF
TRBV10-3	once	TRBJ2-5	TRBD1	TGTGCCGTAGGACAGGGACGGCGGGGTGAGACCCAGTACTTC	CAVGQGRRGETQYF
TRBV4-2	-	TRBJ1-2	-	TGTGCCAGCAGCCAACAGGACAGACCCGATGGCTACACCTTC	CASSQQDRPDGYTF
TRBV9	once	TRBJ1-2	-	TGTGCCAGCAGCGTAGATGGAGGGAAGCTATATGGCTACACCTTC	CASSVDGGKLYGYTF
TRBV28	-	TRBJ1-2	TRBD1	TGTGCCAGCAGCCCCGGGACAGGGGGCGGGAGGTATGGCTACACCTTC	CASSPGTGGGRYGYTF
TRBV9	-	TRBJ1-2	TRBD1	TGTGCCAGCAGCGCCAGCACAGGGGGGATCTATGGCTACACCTTC	CASSASTGGIYGYTF
TRBV18	-	TRBJ1-4	TRBD1	TGTGCCAGCTCACCGGGACAGTTTAATGAAAAACTGTTTTTT	CASSPGQFNEKLFF
TRBV29-1	-	TRBJ2-5	TRBD2	TGCAGCGTTGAAGTTCCCCTAGCGGGGAACCAAGAGACCCAGTACTTC	CSVEVPLAGNQETQYF
TRBV5-1	-	TRBJ1-6	-	TGCGCCAGCAGCTTGGCGGGGAGAGGTGGGGGCAGCTCCTATAATTCACCCCTCCACTTT	CASSLAGRGGGSSYNSPLHF
TRBV29-1	-	TRBJ2-1	TRBD2	TGCAGCGTTGCCTCCCCTTTAGCGGGGTTGGCCTACAATGAGCAGTTCTTC	CSVASPLAGLAYNEQFF
TRBV2	once	TRBJ2-3	-	TGTGCCAGCAGTGAAGGGGGCAGTACGCAGTATTTT	CASSEGGSTQYF
TRBV28	once	TRBJ2-1	-	TGTGCCAGCACCACCCCGACATCTTACAATGAGCAGTTCTTC	CASTTPTSYNEQFF
TRBV15	-	TRBJ2-3	-	TGTGCCACCAGCAGAGTACAGGGACCCGCAGATACGCAGTATTTT	CATSRVQGPADTQYF
TRBV19	-	TRBJ2-6	-	TGTGCCAGTAGTTCAAAATCCGGGTTGCTTTCTGGGGCCAACGTCCTGACTTTC	CASSSKSGLLSGANVLTF
TRBV5-8	once	TRBJ2-3	TRBD2	TGTGCCAGCAGCGCTGGGACTAGCGGGATAGGGGCAGATACGCAGTATTTT	CASSAGTSGIGADTQYF
TRBV18	-	TRBJ2-7	-	TGTGCCAGCTCACGCAGGACGGGAAGCTCCTACGAGCAGTACTTC	CASSRRTGSSYEQYF
TRBV28	-	TRBJ1-5	-	TGTGCCAGCAGTAGGGGGGGATATAGCAATCAGCCCCAGCATTTT	CASSRGGYSNQPQHF
TRBV11-3	-	TRBJ1-1	TRBD1	TGTGCCAGCAGTTCCCATTTCTCACAGGGGGAAGCTTTCTTT	CASSSHFSQGEAFF
TRBV3-1/TRBV3-2	-	TRBJ1-1	-	TGTGCCAGCAGCCAAGCGGGATTGAGCACTGAAGCTTTCTTT	CASSQAGLSTEAFF
TRBV28	-	TRBJ1-1	-	TGTGCCCTCTCTCACTCGGGTGGAACTGAAGCTTTCTTT	CALSHSGGTEAFF
TRBV19	-	TRBJ2-2	-	TGTGCCAGTAGTATCGGGGTCACCGGGGAGCTGTTTTTT	CASSIGVTGELFF
TRBV7-9	-	TRBJ2-7	-	TGTGCCAGCAGCTTAGGCCGGGACGAGCAGTACTTC	CASSLGRDEQYF
TRBV10-3	-	TRBJ1-1	-	TGTGCCATCAGCCAGAGGGAAGTCCCGGACACTGAAGCTTTCTTT	CAISQREVPDTEAFF
TRBV4-1	-	TRBJ1-4	TRBD1	TGCGCCAGCAACCCAAACAGGGGTAGAAGTGAAAAACTGTTTTTT	CASNPNRGRSEKLFF
TRBV6-5	once	TRBJ1-2	-	TGTGCCAGCAGTAGGACAGCCAGCTATGGCTACACCTTC	CASSRTASYGYTF
TRBV6-6	-	TRBJ1-5	-	TGTGCCAGCAGTTACTCAGGGGGAAATCAGCCCCAGCATTTT	CASSYSGGNQPQHF